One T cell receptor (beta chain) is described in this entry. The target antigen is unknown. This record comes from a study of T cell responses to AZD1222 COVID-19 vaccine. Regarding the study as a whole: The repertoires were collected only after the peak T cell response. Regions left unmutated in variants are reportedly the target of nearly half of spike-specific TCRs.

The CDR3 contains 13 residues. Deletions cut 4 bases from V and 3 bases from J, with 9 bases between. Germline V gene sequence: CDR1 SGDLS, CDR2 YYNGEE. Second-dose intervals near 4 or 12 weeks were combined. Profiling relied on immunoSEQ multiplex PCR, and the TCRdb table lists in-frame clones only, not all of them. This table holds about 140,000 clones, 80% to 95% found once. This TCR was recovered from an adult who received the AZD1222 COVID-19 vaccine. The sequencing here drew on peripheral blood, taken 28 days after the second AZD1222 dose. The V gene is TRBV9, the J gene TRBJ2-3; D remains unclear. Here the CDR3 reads CASSSMGTDTQYF. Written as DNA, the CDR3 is TGTGCCAGCAGCTCTATGGGGACAGATACGCAGTATTTT.